This is a list of T cell receptor beta chains from one sample in a study of post-analysis software for immune sequencing data. TCRdb independently ran MiXCR on the PCR reads; one entry per CDR3 protein. The sample yields approximately 460,000 distinct CDR3 sequences, around 40% seen once. The sample comprised blood. These receptors came from a girl aged 5 to 17 with multiple sclerosis. Each CDR3 is given with its conserved first and last residue. A D gene is named only where the DNA matches it firmly. Clone sizes are given selectively: once, few, many, or a class where the clone is expanded.

14	TRBV12-3/TRBV12-4	few	NA	TRBJ1-2	CATSLSTANYGYTF	TGTGCCACCTCGCTTTCAACAGCTAACTATGGCTACACCTTC
15	TRBV6-6	NA	TRBD1	TRBJ1-2	CACSQNPRGRYGYTF	TGTGCCTGCAGTCAAAACCCGAGGGGGCGTTATGGCTACACCTTC
15	TRBV20-1	few	TRBD2	TRBJ2-1	CSARVRTSGSNEQFF	TGCAGTGCTAGAGTGAGGACTAGCGGGAGCAATGAGCAGTTCTTC
11	TRBV12-3/TRBV12-4	NA	NA	TRBJ2-7	CASSVGTVQYF	TGTGCCAGCAGCGTCGGGACGGTGCAGTACTTC
18	TRBV12-3/TRBV12-4	few	TRBD2	TRBJ2-1	CASSLALRGLAAYNEQFF	TGTGCCAGCAGTTTAGCGCTAAGGGGACTAGCGGCTTACAATGAGCAGTTCTTC
15	TRBV4-1	few	NA	TRBJ2-7	CASSRGSSGAYEQYF	TGCGCCAGCAGCCGCGGCAGCAGCGGCGCCTACGAGCAGTACTTC
14	TRBV7-2	NA	TRBD2	TRBJ2-1	CASSWTSGGNEQFF	TGTGCCAGCAGTTGGACTAGCGGTGGAAATGAGCAGTTCTTC
14	TRBV5-1	NA	NA	TRBJ2-3	CASSVRVGPDTQYF	TGCGCCAGCAGCGTCAGGGTAGGCCCAGATACGCAGTATTTT
15	TRBV6-5	NA	TRBD2	TRBJ2-1	CASRRAGRTYNEQFF	TGTGCCAGCAGACGAGCGGGGAGGACATACAATGAGCAGTTCTTC
13	TRBV28	once	NA	TRBJ2-5	CASSLKVGLEQYF	TGTGCCAGCAGTTTAAAGGTTGGCTTGGAGCAGTACTTC
17	TRBV7-9	NA	NA	TRBJ1-2	CASSLSQSTAENYGYTF	TGTGCCAGCAGCTTAAGTCAGAGTACAGCTGAAAACTATGGCTACACCTTC
16	TRBV20-1	NA	TRBD2	TRBJ2-1	CSAETGLAKDYNEQFF	TGCAGTGCGGAAACCGGACTAGCGAAAGACTACAATGAGCAGTTCTTC
12	TRBV9	once	NA	TRBJ2-1	CASSTGSSGEFF	TGTGCCAGCAGCACCGGGTCCTCTGGGGAGTTCTTC
18	TRBV3-1	few	TRBD2	TRBJ2-1	CASSQDAAASGRDNEQFF	TGTGCCAGCAGCCAAGATGCAGCCGCTAGCGGGAGGGATAATGAGCAGTTCTTC